These 32 T cell receptor beta chains share one sample of origin, sequenced in a study of CD8 T cells in ankylosing spondylitis. In TCRdb, the 5' RACE reads were re-called with MiXCR into one record per CDR3 protein. The data contain roughly 250,000 distinct CDR3 sequences, roughly 8.6% of them singletons. Source material: blood, either unsorted or a sorted T cell fraction (not recorded which). These TCRs come from a male donor with ankylosing spondylitis or in good health (not recorded which).

The chain carries TRBV7-2 and TRBJ2-7; 11 nucleotides agree with TRBD2. Germline values: CDR1 SGHTA, CDR2 FQGNSA. With 5 bases clipped from V and 2 bases from J, the junction kept 2 bases outside the gene matches. This CDR3 spans 14 amino acids. The CDR3 nucleotides are TGTGCCAGCAGCGTTAGCGGGGGGGCCTACGAGCAGTACTTC. This encodes CASSVSGGAYEQYF.

The chain uses TRBV4-3 and TRBJ2-5, with 8 positions matching TRBD1. The germline V gene has CDR1 LGHNA and CDR2 YSLEER. V gave up 0 bases and J gave up 4 bases; unmatched junction bases: 13. This CDR3 region has 18 residues. The CDR3 loop reads CASSQDMAGGASGETQYF. Here the CDR3 DNA reads TGCGCCAGCAGCCAAGATATGGCAGGGGGCGCTTCTGGAGAGACCCAGTACTTC.

In its sample, this clonotype was seen many times. The chain combines TRBV20-1 with TRBJ2-3; 11 bases are shared with TRBD2. CDR3 length: 14 amino acids. Germline V lookup: CDR1 DFQATT, CDR2 SNEGSKA (reference sequence). V shed 6 bases and J 3 bases; nucleotides not matched to a gene: 5. The DNA for the CDR3 is TGCAGTGCAACCGGGACTAGCGGAACAGATACGCAGTATTTT. Protein sequence: CSATGTSGTDTQYF.

V and J are TRBV12-3 or TRBV12-4 and TRBJ2-2, with D uncertain. The V end lost 5 bases, the J end lost 9 bases, and 19 bases lay between the germline ends. CDR3 size: 15 residues. The CDR3 DNA follows: TGTGCCAGCAGTCCGAGGCGGCGAGCCATCTGGGAGCTGTTTTTT. Translation gives CASSPRRRAIWELFF.

This clonotype was seen many times. The V gene is TRBV11-2, the J gene TRBJ2-3, with 16 bases matching TRBD2. This CDR3 spans 18 amino acids. J lost 3 bases, V lost 1 base, and 4 bases had no gene match. Germline V CDR1 and CDR2: SGHAT, FQNNGV. The CDR3 sequence: CASSLVGTSGRGTDTQYF. In DNA, the CDR3 is TGTGCCAGCAGCTTAGTCGGGACTAGCGGGAGGGGGACAGATACGCAGTATTTT.

This clonotype was picked up many times. This chain links TRBV7-6 with TRBJ2-1; D may match TRBD1 or TRBD2 (5 bases each). Trimming took off 3 bases at V and 1 base at J, with 10 bases between the two ends. The length of the CDR3 is 15 residues. Germline CDR1 reads SGHVS; CDR2 reads FNYEAQ. The CDR3 reads CASSLKWGSYNEQFF. DNA of the CDR3: TGTGCCAGCAGCTTGAAGTGGGGGTCCTACAATGAGCAGTTCTTC.

A few counts support this clonotype. V and J are TRBV7-2 and TRBJ2-5; tentative D call: TRBD2 (5 bases). This CDR3 contains 14 residues. V lost 1 base to trimming and J lost 5 bases, with 11 bases between them. CDR1 is SGHTA, CDR2 FQGNSA, per germline. CDR3 in DNA: TGTGCCAGCAGCTTAGTTCTACCGGGGGAGACCCAGTACTTC. Translated, it gives CASSLVLPGETQYF.

This clonotype was picked up many times. The chain couples TRBV6-1 to TRBJ2-3; no reliable D call. This CDR3 region has 13 residues. Trimming left V 1 base short and J 9 bases short, with 11 bases between. The germline CDR1 and CDR2 sequences are MNHNS and SASEGT. CDR3 nucleotides: TGTGCCAGCAGTGAAGGCGAGGTTTGGACGCAGTATTTT. It is translated as CASSEGEVWTQYF.

The rearrangement joins TRBV20-1 to TRBJ1-1; possibly TRBD1 for D (6 bases). This CDR3 spans 14 amino acids. Germline CDR1 DFQATT, CDR2 SNEGSKA (reference sequence). Trimming stripped 6 bases from V and 2 bases from J, with 16 bases between. CDR3 coding DNA: TGCAGTGCCACCATTCCACAGGGTAACACTGAAGCTTTCTTT. It codes for CSATIPQGNTEAFF.

This clonotype was seen many times. The chain recombines TRBV5-1 with TRBJ1-5; TRBD1 matches 12 bases. CDR1 and CDR2 from the germline V gene are SGHRS and YFSETQ. Germline trimming cut 4 bases from V and 1 base from J; bases unmatched to any gene: 6. This CDR3 region has 17 residues. The CDR3 sequence is CASSKGQGARSNQPQHF. CDR3 coding DNA: TGCGCCAGCAGCAAGGGACAGGGGGCGCGGAGCAATCAGCCCCAGCATTTT.

This clonotype was counted at least ten times. CDR3 nucleotides: TGTGCCAGCAGCCAATTGTGGGGTCTTGGACATAAGCCTGGGGAGAGCTATGGCTACACCTTC. Protein sequence: CASSQLWGLGHKPGESYGYTF. V gene TRBV6-4 combines with J gene TRBJ1-2; possible D gene TRBD1, 5 bases. V was shortened by 6 bases and J by 4 bases, with 36 bases between the two germline ends. Germline V gene sequence: CDR1 MRHNA, CDR2 SNTAGT. The CDR3 runs 21 residues.

This clonotype was recorded at least ten times. CDR3 in DNA: TGCGCCAGCAGCGTGGACGGCCTGGGGACTGAAGCTTTCTTT. Its protein product is CASSVDGLGTEAFF. J is TRBJ1-1 and V is TRBV5-1; D is unresolved. The CDR3 loop spans 14 amino acids. Germline V gives CDR1 SGHRS, CDR2 YFSETQ. V was pared by 4 bases and J by 5 bases, with 15 bases between. The full variable domain, in which reference TRBV5-1 and TRBJ1-1 provide the parts outside the CDR3, is KAGVTQTPRYLIKTRGQQVTLSCSPISGHRSVSWYQQTPGQGLQFLFEYFSETQRNKGNFPGRFSGRQFSNSRSEMNVSTLELGDSALYLCASSVDGLGTEAFFGQGTRLTVV.

In this sample, this clonotype turned up many times. The chain carries TRBV5-1 and TRBJ1-1; maybe TRBD1 (5 bases). The CDR3 length is 15 residues. Trimming left V 1 base short and J 3 bases short, with 13 bases between. Germline values: CDR1 SGHRS, CDR2 YFSETQ. The CDR3 coding sequence is TGCGCCAGCAGCTTGACCCAGGGTGCTGACACTGAAGCTTTCTTT. Protein: CASSLTQGADTEAFF.

This clonotype was observed many times. CDR3 sequence: CASSLALSDPAFF. Written as DNA, the CDR3 is TGCGCCAGCAGCTTGGCCCTATCGGATCCCGCTTTCTTT. This chain joins TRBV5-1 and TRBJ1-1; D is unclear. V was cut by 0 bases and J by 11 bases, with 14 bases left in between. Germline V lookup: CDR1 SGHRS, CDR2 YFSETQ. This CDR3 comprises 13 residues. Supplemented by reference TRBV5-1 and TRBJ1-1, the full variable domain reads KAGVTQTPRYLIKTRGQQVTLSCSPISGHRSVSWYQQTPGQGLQFLFEYFSETQRNKGNFPGRFSGRQFSNSRSEMNVSTLELGDSALYLCASSLALSDPAFFGQGTRLTVV.

The rearrangement uses TRBV7-2 and TRBJ2-7; D possibly matches TRBD1 or TRBD2 (5 bases each). Trimming cost V 3 bases and J 6 bases, with 18 bases left between them. Germline CDR1 is SGHTA and CDR2 is FQGNSA. The CDR3 totals 15 residues. CDR3 sequence reads: CASSLKGNGGGEQYF. CDR3 DNA: TGTGCCAGCAGCTTGAAAGGGAATGGTGGGGGCGAGCAGTACTTC.

The chain carries TRBV20-1 and TRBJ2-7, with 10 bases that match TRBD2. The germline V gene has CDR1 DFQATT and CDR2 SNEGSKA (reference sequence). The V gene end was trimmed by 0 bases and the J gene end by 0 bases; junction bases not matched to a gene: 8. The CDR3 spans 17 residues. The CDR3 coding sequence is TGCAGTGCTAGAGATGGCCGGACTAGCGGATCCTCCTACGAGCAGTACTTC. Its protein is CSARDGRTSGSSYEQYF.

There are many counts of this clonotype. The chain has TRBV5-1 and TRBJ2-3; maybe TRBD2 (5 bases). V lost 4 bases and J lost 2, with 11 bases in between. CDR1 SGHRS and CDR2 YFSETQ come from the germline V gene. This CDR3 is built from 14 residues. CDR3 loop: CASSGFGDTDTQYF. The DNA of the CDR3 is TGCGCCAGCAGCGGGTTCGGGGACACAGATACGCAGTATTTT. Looking up the rest from reference TRBV5-1 and TRBJ2-3 gives the full variable domain: KAGVTQTPRYLIKTRGQQVTLSCSPISGHRSVSWYQQTPGQGLQFLFEYFSETQRNKGNFPGRFSGRQFSNSRSEMNVSTLELGDSALYLCASSGFGDTDTQYFGPGTRLTVL.

This clonotype was counted a few times. This rearrangement joins TRBV7-3 to TRBJ2-3; D gene uncertain. This CDR3 is 15 amino acids long. Trimming took 4 bases from V and 1 from J, leaving 12 bases between them. The germline V gene has CDR1 SGHTA and CDR2 FQGTGA. The CDR3 DNA is TGTGCCAGCAGCTCCACACCCGAGCGCACAGATACGCAGTATTTT. Translation: CASSSTPERTDTQYF. Full variable domain (remainder filled in from reference TRBV7-3 and TRBJ2-3): GAGVSQTPSNKVTEKGKYVELRCDPISGHTALYWYRQSLGQGPEFLIYFQGTGAADDSGLPNDRFFAVRPEGSVSTLKIQRTERGDSAVYLCASSSTPERTDTQYFGPGTRLTVL.

Notes on this clonotype: One base away lies a much larger clone, so this may be a sequencing read error. V usage is TRBV20-1 and J usage is TRBJ1-1; D gene unclear. This CDR3 contains 14 residues. CDR1 is DFQATT, CDR2 SNEGSKA, per germline (reference sequence). CDR3 sequence: CSANVPALNAEAFF. The CDR3 DNA reads as TGCAGTGCTAACGTTCCGGCTTTGAACGCTGAAGCTTTCTTT.

The table lists this clonotype with many counts. V gene TRBV5-6 combines with J gene TRBJ2-3, with D possibly matching TRBD2 (5 bases). The CDR3 contains 15 residues. Per germline, CDR1 SGHDT and CDR2 YYEEEE. V was pared by 4 bases and J by 4 bases, with 16 bases between. CDR3 bases: TGTGCCAGCAGCCTGGCGAGGGCAAGCGCAGATACGCAGTATTTT. It codes for CASSLARASADTQYF.

This clonotype was counted at least ten times. The CDR3 nucleotides are TGTGCCAGTAGTACCTCCAGGGAAGGTGGCTATGGCTACACCTTC. Encoded protein: CASSTSREGGYGYTF. V usage is TRBV19 and J usage is TRBJ1-2; TRBD1 is a possible D gene (5 bases). Germline V gene lookup returns CDR1 LNHDA and CDR2 SQIVND (reference sequence). The CDR3 runs 15 residues. V was shortened by 4 bases and J by 4 bases, with 16 bases between the two germline ends. Together with reference TRBV19 and TRBJ1-2, the CDR3 gives the full variable domain: DGGITQSPKYLFRKEGQNVTLSCEQNLNHDAMYWYRQDPGQGLRLIYYSQIVNDFQKGDIAEGYSVSREKKESFPLTVTSAQKNPTAFYLCASSTSREGGYGYTFGSGTRLTVV.

This clonotype was found a few times. This chain uses TRBV5-5 with TRBJ2-6; unclear D gene. The CDR3 consists of 15 residues. Trimming removed 5 bases at V and 0 bases at J, with 9 bases between. Germline CDR1 reads SGHKS; CDR2 reads YYEKEE (reference sequence). The DNA of the CDR3 is TGTGCCAGCAGTTTCGAAGGCTCTGGGGCCAACGTCCTGACTTTC. Translation: CASSFEGSGANVLTF.

There are many counts of this clonotype. The rearrangement joins TRBV7-8 to TRBJ2-1; 9 bases fit TRBD1. CDR3 length equals 15 residues. Per germline, CDR1 SGHVS and CDR2 FQNEAQ. Trimming cost V 5 bases and J 2 bases; bases outside gene matches: 4. The CDR3 reads CASSVDRGPYNEQFF. Written as DNA, the CDR3 is TGTGCCAGCAGCGTGGACAGGGGACCCTACAATGAGCAGTTCTTC.

This clonotype was counted at least ten times. The chain carries TRBV5-1 and TRBJ2-1; no definite D call. The CDR3 covers 16 residues. Germline V gene data show CDR1 as SGHRS and CDR2 as YFSETQ. V dropped 0 bases and J dropped 6 bases, with 16 bases sitting between them. The CDR3 here is CASSLAQALIPNEQFF. Here the CDR3 DNA reads TGCGCCAGCAGCTTGGCCCAGGCTCTTATCCCCAATGAGCAGTTCTTC.

This clonotype has a count of ten or more. This chain uses TRBV6-1 with TRBJ2-3; 15 bases map to TRBD2. Looked up from germline, CDR1 is MNHNS and CDR2 is SASEGT. The CDR3 is 17 residues long. The V segment lost 2 bases and the J segment 7 bases; nucleotides outside the gene matches: 7. CDR3 bases: TGTGCCAGCAGTGAACGGTGGACTAGCGGGGGGGCACATACGCAGTATTTT. Amino acids: CASSERWTSGGAHTQYF.

This clonotype came up many times. The chain has TRBV5-6 and TRBJ2-7, with 7 bases fitting TRBD1. The CDR3 runs 15 residues. V dropped 2 bases and J dropped 0; count of bases not matched to a gene: 5. Germline V gene lookup returns CDR1 SGHDT and CDR2 YYEEEE. The CDR3 protein is CASSLRGPISYEQYF. The CDR3 coding sequence is TGTGCCAGCAGCTTAAGGGGGCCCATCTCCTACGAGCAGTACTTC. Combining the CDR3 with reference TRBV5-6 and TRBJ2-7 gives the whole variable domain DAGVTQSPTHLIKTRGQQVTLRCSPKSGHDTVSWYQQALGQGPQFIFQYYEEEERQRGNFPDRFSGHQFPNYSSELNVNALLLGDSALYLCASSLRGPISYEQYFGPGTRLTVT.

CDR3 in amino acids: CASSLTSSIVALNEQFF. The CDR3 DNA reads TGTGCCAGCAGCCTAACCTCTTCTATAGTAGCTTTGAATGAGCAGTTCTTC. V gene TRBV6-2 or TRBV6-3 combines with J gene TRBJ2-1, with D unresolved. CDR1 and CDR2 from the germline V gene are MNHEY and SVGEGT. CDR3 length: 17 residues. V lost 6 bases to trimming and J lost 7 bases, with 25 bases between them.

Ten or more counts support this clonotype. The chain has TRBV7-2 and TRBJ2-7, with 8 nucleotides matching TRBD1. CDR3 length: 15 residues. With V trimmed by 4 bases and J by 3 bases, 8 bases remained unmatched. The germline gives CDR1 SGHTA, CDR2 FQGNSA. CDR3 coding DNA: TGTGCCAGCAGCTCCCGTGTTGGACAGGGCTACGAGCAGTACTTC. Amino acid sequence: CASSSRVGQGYEQYF.

This clonotype appeared a few times. The chain joins TRBV20-1 to TRBJ2-1, with a possible D match to TRBD1 (5 bases). There are 11 residues in the CDR3. Trimming stripped 7 bases from V and 6 bases from J, with 10 bases between. Germline loops: CDR1 DFQATT, CDR2 SNEGSKA (reference sequence). The CDR3 reads CSDIRGNEQFF. Here the CDR3 DNA reads TGCAGTGATATAAGGGGCAATGAGCAGTTCTTC.

A word on this clonotype: Just one base apart from a much larger clone, this may be a read error. The chain recombines TRBV12-3 or TRBV12-4 with TRBJ1-4; D is perhaps TRBD1 (5 bases). There are 13 residues in the CDR3. The CDR3 reads CVSSPRGSEKLFF. The DNA of the CDR3 is TGTGTCAGCAGTCCAAGGGGAAGCGAAAAACTGTTTTTT.

This clonotype was recorded at least ten times. This sequence joins TRBV6-5 and TRBJ2-3; 7 nucleotides align to TRBD2. CDR1 and CDR2 from the germline V gene are MNHEY and SVGAGI. CDR3 length equals 14 residues. The ends lost 2 bases at V and 4 bases at J; junction bases unmatched: 3. The CDR3 loop is CASSYRTSADTQYF. CDR3 nucleotide sequence: TGTGCCAGCAGTTACCGTACTAGCGCAGATACGCAGTATTTT.

This clonotype was detected ten times or more. The V gene is TRBV7-2, the J gene TRBJ1-6, with 8 bases matching TRBD1. V lost 5 bases and J lost 6; bases outside the gene matches: 3. This CDR3 contains 14 residues. CDR1 and CDR2 from the germline V gene are SGHTA and FQGNSA. Here the CDR3 DNA reads TGTGCCAGCAGCCCAGGGGGCTCTAATTCACCCCTCCACTTT. Translating it yields CASSPGGSNSPLHF. Full variable domain (missing parts from reference TRBV7-2 and TRBJ1-6): GAGVSQSPSNKVTEKGKDVELRCDPISGHTALYWYRQSLGQGLEFLIYFQGNSAPDKSGLPSDRFSAERTGGSVSTLTIQRTQQEDSAVYLCASSPGGSNSPLHFGNGTRLTVT.